Listed here are 28 T cell receptor beta chains from one sample, sequenced in a study of blood T cells in healthy people across ages. Using a J-beta primer mix together with a sample-barcoded 5' primer, a second PCR was run for about 7 to 12 cycles. TCRdb recomputed calls from the 5' RACE reads with MiXCR, one row per CDR3 protein. The table shows some 1,800,000 distinct CDR3 sequences, with roughly two fifths occurring only once. The specimen was blood. The receptors were sampled from a human donor in good health.

This clonotype was detected once. The chain recombines TRBV29-1 with TRBJ1-1; D is ambiguous. Germline V gene lookup returns CDR1 SQVTM and CDR2 ANQGSEA. V lost 8 bases to trimming and J lost 0 bases, with 19 bases between them. The CDR3 runs to 15 residues. The DNA of the CDR3 is TGCAGCACCGGCAGTGGGATCCGCATGAACACTGAAGCTTTCTTT. It yields the protein CSTGSGIRMNTEAFF.

This chain connects TRBV20-1 to TRBJ2-3; 11 bases align to TRBD1. Per germline, CDR1 DFQATT and CDR2 SNEGSKA (reference sequence). This CDR3 is built from 16 residues. V lost 2 bases to trimming and J lost 2 bases; unmatched junction nucleotides: 6. CDR3 residues: CSARSLGQGDTDTQYF. Here the CDR3 DNA reads TGCAGTGCTAGATCCCTGGGACAGGGGGACACAGATACGCAGTATTTT.

The rearrangement links TRBV28 to TRBJ1-6; unclear D gene. CDR3 length: 16 amino acids. Between the trimmed V and J ends, which lost 8 bases and 4 bases, there was a span of 18 bases. The germline V gene has CDR1 MDHEN and CDR2 SYDVKM. CDR3 nucleotide sequence: TGTGCCAGCTTCCCCAACAGCCTGACGTATAATTCACCCCTCCACTTT. This encodes CASFPNSLTYNSPLHF.

The V gene is TRBV27, the J gene TRBJ2-1; D not certain. Trimming took off 5 bases at V and 8 bases at J, with 13 bases between the two ends. This CDR3 has 13 residues. Germline V gene lookup returns CDR1 MNHEY and CDR2 SMNVEV (reference sequence). CDR3 region: CASSDGPVHEQFF. DNA for the CDR3: TGTGCCAGCAGTGACGGACCCGTCCATGAGCAGTTCTTC.

The chain carries TRBV5-1 and TRBJ1-6; D is undetermined. CDR1 is SGHRS, CDR2 YFSETQ, per germline. V shed 3 bases and J shed 7 bases, with 14 bases lying between them. The CDR3 spans 15 residues. CDR3 in DNA: TGCGCCAGCAGCTATTTCCGGGAAAGCAATTCACCCCTCCACTTT. Amino acid sequence: CASSYFRESNSPLHF.

This clonotype occurred a few times. The chain employs TRBV6-5 and TRBJ1-1, with no clear D. The germline CDR1 and CDR2 sequences are MNHEY and SVGAGI. V was shortened by 0 bases and J by 0 bases, with 14 bases between the two germline ends. The CDR3 has 17 amino acids. Here the CDR3 DNA reads TGTGCCAGCAGTTACTCGTTCCGGGTTACAGTGAACACTGAAGCTTTCTTT. Amino acids: CASSYSFRVTVNTEAFF.

This sequence joins TRBV5-1 and TRBJ1-6, with D unresolved. Germline values: CDR1 SGHRS, CDR2 YFSETQ. The CDR3 contains 15 residues. Trimming removed 4 bases from V and 8 bases from J, with 16 bases in between. The CDR3 DNA sequence: TGCGCCAGCAGCCTCGAGGGCATTGAGTATTCACCCCTCCACTTT. Its protein product is CASSLEGIEYSPLHF.

J is TRBJ2-4 and V is TRBV3-1; a possible D gene is TRBD2 (6 bases). Germline loops: CDR1 LGHDT, CDR2 YNNKEL (reference sequence). Trimming cost V 3 bases and J 4 bases, with 7 bases left between them. This CDR3 has 13 residues. The CDR3, as DNA: TGTGCCAGCAGCCAGAGCGGGAAAAACATTCAGTACTTC. Residues: CASSQSGKNIQYF.

This clonotype has just a few counts. This rearrangement joins TRBV4-3 to TRBJ2-1; D may match TRBD1 or TRBD2 (5 bases each). The CDR3 length is 15 residues. Trimming shortened V by 6 bases and J by 5 bases, and 17 bases separated the two germline ends. Per the germline V gene, CDR1 is LGHNA and CDR2 is YSLEER. DNA of the CDR3: TGCGCCAGCAGGACCCGGGACGGTGGGGACAATGAGCAGTTCTTC. This translates into CASRTRDGGDNEQFF.

This clonotype was recorded a few times. This chain connects TRBV9 to TRBJ2-1, with 9 bases aligning to TRBD2. The CDR3 spans 15 residues. The ends lost 3 bases at V and 9 bases at J; junction bases unmatched: 10. Germline V gene lookup returns CDR1 SGDLS and CDR2 YYNGEE. DNA for the CDR3: TGTGCCAGCAGCGGGGCGGGGGGGCCACGGGTTGAGCAGTTCTTC. Amino acids: CASSGAGGPRVEQFF.

In this sample, this clonotype turned up once. The rearrangement links TRBV4-3 to TRBJ1-1; 7 nucleotides align to TRBD1. V lost 2 bases to trimming and J lost 4 bases; unmatched junction nucleotides: 7. There are 15 residues in the CDR3. The germline V gene has CDR1 LGHNA and CDR2 YSLEER. This chain's CDR3 is CASSQTVNRGTEAFF. CDR3 sequence (DNA): TGCGCCAGCAGCCAAACAGTGAACAGGGGCACTGAAGCTTTCTTT.

The chain recombines TRBV9 with TRBJ2-5; 10 bases fit TRBD2. The CDR3 has 16 residues. The V gene's germline CDR1 is SGDLS and CDR2 YYNGEE. V lost 1 base, J lost 1 base, and 4 bases stayed unmatched. The CDR3 sequence: CASSVSGGAPQETQYF. CDR3 DNA sequence: TGTGCCAGCAGCGTAAGCGGGGGGGCCCCCCAAGAGACCCAGTACTTC. Based on the CDR3 plus reference TRBV9 and TRBJ2-5, the full variable domain is DSGVTQTPKHLITATGQRVTLRCSPRSGDLSVYWYQQSLDQGLQFLIQYYNGEERAKGNILERFSAQQFPDLHSELNLSSLELGDSALYFCASSVSGGAPQETQYFGPGTRLLVL.

The chain is built from TRBV29-1 and TRBJ1-1; D not resolved. The CDR3 runs to 15 residues. V shed 4 bases and J shed 5 bases, with 20 bases lying between them. CDR1 SQVTM and CDR2 ANQGSEA come from the germline V gene. The CDR3 coding sequence is TGCAGCGTTGTCTACACGGCCCCCGAGGCGACTGAAGCTTTCTTT. It codes for CSVVYTAPEATEAFF.

This chain uses TRBV4-1 with TRBJ1-1; D perhaps matches TRBD1 (6 bases). V was pared by 3 bases and J by 4 bases, with 15 bases between. Looked up from germline, CDR1 is MGHRA and CDR2 is YSYEKL. This CDR3 comprises 15 residues. CDR3 amino acids: CASSHVGAGSTEAFF. CDR3 in DNA: TGCGCCAGCAGCCACGTGGGGGCGGGAAGCACTGAAGCTTTCTTT.

The rearrangement uses TRBV6-4 and TRBJ1-2; 7 nucleotides align to TRBD1. Germline lookup yields CDR1 MRHNA and CDR2 SNTAGT. With 6 bases clipped from V and 3 bases from J, the junction kept 10 bases outside the gene matches. The CDR3 runs 15 residues. The DNA for the CDR3 is TGTGCCAGCAGGCAAGGACAGGCGACTTACTATGGCTACACCTTC. Encoded protein: CASRQGQATYYGYTF.

The sample holds many counts of this clonotype. This CDR3 reads CASTRQGYGYTF. DNA for the CDR3: TGTGCCAGCACCCGACAGGGCTATGGCTACACCTTC. The chain recombines TRBV7-2 with TRBJ1-2, with 7 bases lining up with TRBD1. J was trimmed by 4 bases and V by 7 bases; bases with no gene match: 3. Germline assignment: CDR1 SGHTA and CDR2 FQGNSA. The CDR3 length is 12 residues.

This CDR3 reads CAWSKGGGYTF. In DNA, the CDR3 is TGTGCCTGGAGTAAGGGGGGAGGCTACACCTTC. V is TRBV30 and J is TRBJ1-2; D perhaps matches TRBD1 (6 bases). With 2 bases removed from V and 8 bases from J, the gap between germline ends came to 9 bases. Germline lookup yields CDR1 GTSNPN and CDR2 SVGIG (reference sequence). CDR3 length equals 11 residues.

This chain connects TRBV6-4 to TRBJ2-3; D may correspond to TRBD1 or TRBD2 (5 bases each). V lost 6 bases and J lost 9, with 13 bases in between. This CDR3 is 12 amino acids long. The germline CDR1 and CDR2 sequences are MRHNA and SNTAGT. The CDR3 sequence is CASSHPWGTQYF. In nucleotides, the CDR3 is TGTGCCAGCAGCCACCCCTGGGGGACGCAGTATTTT.

The genes are TRBV7-2 and TRBJ2-1; D unclear. Germline CDR1 reads SGHTA; CDR2 reads FQGNSA. V dropped 7 bases and J dropped 4 bases, with 17 bases sitting between them. The CDR3 runs to 15 residues. Here the CDR3 reads CASTWNPHPYNEQFF. The DNA of the CDR3 is TGTGCCAGCACCTGGAACCCACATCCTTACAATGAGCAGTTCTTC.

The chain uses TRBV2 and TRBJ2-2; D is uncertain. The CDR3 runs 13 residues. Germline lookup yields CDR1 SNHLY and CDR2 FYNNEI. V was trimmed by 2 bases and J by 7 bases, leaving 8 bases between them. As DNA, the CDR3 is TGTGCCAGCAGTGAATTGGGGTTCGGGGAGCTGTTTTTT. It codes for CASSELGFGELFF.

The V gene is TRBV7-2, the J gene TRBJ2-7; D possibly matches TRBD1 or TRBD2 (5 bases each). CDR1 is SGHTA and CDR2 is FQGNSA in the germline V gene. V lost 5 bases to trimming and J lost 6 bases, with 20 bases between them. The CDR3 loop spans 15 amino acids. This CDR3 is CASSPPGTGYCEQYF. CDR3 sequence (DNA): TGTGCCAGCAGCCCCCCCGGGACGGGGTACTGCGAGCAGTACTTC.

The chain combines TRBV12-3 or TRBV12-4 with TRBJ2-1; possibly TRBD1 or TRBD2 for D (5 bases each). V was trimmed by 5 bases and J by 5 bases, leaving 19 bases between them. The CDR3 length is 16 residues. The DNA of the CDR3 is TGTGCCAGCAGTGTCCCAACGGGGCGGAGTGACAATGAGCAGTTCTTC. Its protein is CASSVPTGRSDNEQFF.

The J gene is TRBJ1-1, the V gene TRBV6-6; perhaps TRBD1 as D (6 bases). Germline loops: CDR1 MNHNY, CDR2 SVGAGI (reference sequence). With 6 bases removed from V and 5 bases from J, the gap between germline ends came to 16 bases. The CDR3 covers 14 residues. The CDR3 here is CASRYGPDRTEAFF. CDR3 sequence (DNA): TGTGCCAGCAGGTACGGGCCAGACAGGACTGAAGCTTTCTTT.

This clonotype appeared a few times. The CDR3 DNA is TGTGCCAGCAGCAAGAGGCAGGGGGCGCGTGAGCAGTACTTC. This encodes CASSKRQGAREQYF. V usage is TRBV7-6 and J usage is TRBJ2-4, with 8 bases that match TRBD1. Germline values: CDR1 SGHVS, CDR2 FNYEAQ. This CDR3 is built from 14 residues. The V and J ends lost 5 bases and 13 bases, in that order; junction bases with no gene match: 13.

There are many counts of this clonotype. The chain links TRBV4-1 to TRBJ2-3, with no clear D. V dropped 0 bases and J dropped 8 bases, with 9 bases sitting between them. The CDR3 runs to 13 residues. The germline gives CDR1 MGHRA, CDR2 YSYEKL. CDR3 DNA sequence: TGCGCCAGCAGCCAAGATCGGTGGGGTACGCAGTATTTT. This encodes CASSQDRWGTQYF.

This chain joins TRBV5-1 and TRBJ2-1, with 13 nucleotides matching TRBD2. The CDR3 spans 18 residues. The J segment lost 5 bases and the V segment lost 1 base, leaving 9 bases of the junction unmatched. Germline V gene sequence: CDR1 SGHRS, CDR2 YFSETQ. The CDR3 is CASSLTGLAGENDNEQFF. The CDR3 DNA follows: TGCGCCAGCAGCTTGACCGGACTAGCGGGGGAGAACGACAATGAGCAGTTCTTC.

The chain is built from TRBV4-3 and TRBJ2-3; TRBD2 agrees at 9 bases. CDR3 length: 16 residues. CDR1 and CDR2 (germline): LGHNA, YSLEER. With V trimmed by 4 bases and J by 5 bases, 10 bases remained unmatched. CDR3 in amino acids: CASSLTIAGEEDTQYF. The DNA of the CDR3 is TGCGCCAGCAGCCTGACGATAGCGGGGGAGGAAGATACGCAGTATTTT.

The rearrangement joins TRBV7-9 to TRBJ2-5; D is possibly TRBD2 (6 bases). Germline V gene sequence: CDR1 SEHNR, CDR2 FQNEAQ (reference sequence). With 4 bases removed from V and 3 bases from J, the gap between germline ends came to 18 bases. The CDR3 loop spans 16 amino acids. The CDR3 DNA sequence: TGTGCCAGCAGCTCGTTAAGTTCGGGGGAAAAAGAGACCCAGTACTTC. Translating it yields CASSSLSSGEKETQYF.